These 5 T cell receptor beta chains were sequenced from one sample in a study of blood T cell repertoires in COVID-19. Profiling relied on immunoSEQ multiplex PCR, and the TCRdb table lists in-frame clones only, not all of them. The repertoire holds 250,000 to 300,000 clones, roughly 85% seen once, with around 4.5% in the top ten. The sequenced sample was peripheral blood. The receptors were sampled from a man in his sixties who had recovered from COVID-19.

V gene TRBV10-3 combines with J gene TRBJ1-2; TRBD1 agrees at 8 bases. V shed 8 bases and J 5 bases; nucleotides not matched to a gene: 7. CDR1 is ENHRY, CDR2 SYGVKD, per germline. The CDR3 runs to 13 residues. The CDR3 bases are TGTGCCATCCAGACAGGGGTCCTTTATGGCTACACCTTC. Amino acid sequence: CAIQTGVLYGYTF.

This rearrangement joins TRBV7-8 to TRBJ2-1, with TRBD1 matching over 7 bases. This CDR3 has 15 amino acids. Looked up from germline, CDR1 is SGHVS and CDR2 is FQNEAQ. Trimming removed 4 bases from V and 1 base from J; junction bases left unmatched: 4. The CDR3 sequence is CASSSDRASYNEQFF. In DNA form, the CDR3 reads TGTGCCAGCAGCTCCGACAGGGCTTCCTACAATGAGCAGTTCTTC. The full variable domain, with the rest looked up from reference TRBV7-8 and TRBJ2-1, is GAGVSQSPRYKVAKRGQDVALRCDPISGHVSLFWYQQALGQGPEFLTYFQNEAQLDKSGLPSDRFFAERPEGSVSTLKIQRTQQEDSAVYLCASSSDRASYNEQFFGPGTRLTVL.

J is TRBJ2-3 and V is TRBV5-1; TRBD1 agrees at 7 bases. CDR3 length equals 15 residues. The V and J ends lost 4 bases and 0 bases, in that order; junction bases with no gene match: 5. The germline gives CDR1 SGHRS, CDR2 YFSETQ. The CDR3 spells CASSVGTASTDTQYF. The CDR3 DNA follows: TGCGCCAGCAGCGTCGGGACAGCTAGCACAGATACGCAGTATTTT. Drawing the rest from reference TRBV5-1 and TRBJ2-3, the complete variable domain is KAGVTQTPRYLIKTRGQQVTLSCSPISGHRSVSWYQQTPGQGLQFLFEYFSETQRNKGNFPGRFSGRQFSNSRSEMNVSTLELGDSALYLCASSVGTASTDTQYFGPGTRLTVL.

The V gene is TRBV2, the J gene TRBJ2-7; D unresolved. Between the trimmed V and J ends, which lost 7 bases and 5 bases, there was a span of 12 bases. Germline V CDR1 and CDR2: SNHLY, FYNNEI. This CDR3 region has 12 residues. The CDR3 coding sequence is TGTGCCAGCAACCCACTCGTAAACGAGCAGTACTTC. Translation gives CASNPLVNEQYF.

The rearrangement joins TRBV3-1 (or the pseudogene TRBV3-2) to TRBJ1-6; possible D gene TRBD1, 5 bases. The CDR3 contains 14 residues. Trimming removed 0 bases from V and 12 bases from J, with 12 bases in between. Germline lookup yields CDR1 LGHDT and CDR2 YNNKEL (reference sequence). CDR3 loop: CASSQEGPSVPLHF. The CDR3 DNA is TGTGCCAGCAGCCAAGAGGGGCCGTCCGTACCCCTCCACTTT.